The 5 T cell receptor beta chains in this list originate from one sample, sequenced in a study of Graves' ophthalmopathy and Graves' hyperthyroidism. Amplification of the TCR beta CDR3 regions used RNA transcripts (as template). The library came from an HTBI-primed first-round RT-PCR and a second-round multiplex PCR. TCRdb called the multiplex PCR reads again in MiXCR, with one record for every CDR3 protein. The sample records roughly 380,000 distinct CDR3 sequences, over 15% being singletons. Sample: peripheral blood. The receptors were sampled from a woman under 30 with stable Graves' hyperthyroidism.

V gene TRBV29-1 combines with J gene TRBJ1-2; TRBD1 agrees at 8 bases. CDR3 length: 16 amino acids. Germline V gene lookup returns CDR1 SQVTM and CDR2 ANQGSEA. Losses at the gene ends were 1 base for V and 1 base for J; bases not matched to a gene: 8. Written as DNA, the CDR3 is TGCAGCGTTGAAGGGTCAGGGGGCGAGATTAACTATGGCTACACCTTC. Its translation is CSVEGSGGEINYGYTF.

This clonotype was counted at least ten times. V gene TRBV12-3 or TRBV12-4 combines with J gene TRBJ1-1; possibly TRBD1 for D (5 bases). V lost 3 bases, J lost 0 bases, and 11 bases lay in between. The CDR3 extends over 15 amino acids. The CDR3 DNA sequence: TGTGCCAGCAGTTTTTGGGGCAATATGAACACTGAAGCTTTCTTT. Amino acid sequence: CASSFWGNMNTEAFF.

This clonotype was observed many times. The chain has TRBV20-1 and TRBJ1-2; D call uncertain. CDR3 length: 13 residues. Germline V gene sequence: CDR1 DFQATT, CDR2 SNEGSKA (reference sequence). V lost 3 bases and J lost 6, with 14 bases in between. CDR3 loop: CSARGWEKDGYTF. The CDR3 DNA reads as TGCAGTGCTAGGGGGTGGGAGAAGGATGGCTACACCTTC.

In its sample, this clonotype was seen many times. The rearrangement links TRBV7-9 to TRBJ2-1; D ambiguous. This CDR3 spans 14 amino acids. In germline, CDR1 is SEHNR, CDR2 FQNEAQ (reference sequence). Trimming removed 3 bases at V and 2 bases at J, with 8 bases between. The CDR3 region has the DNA TGTGCCAGCAGCTTCCGGAGTGCCTACAATGAGCAGTTCTTC. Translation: CASSFRSAYNEQFF.

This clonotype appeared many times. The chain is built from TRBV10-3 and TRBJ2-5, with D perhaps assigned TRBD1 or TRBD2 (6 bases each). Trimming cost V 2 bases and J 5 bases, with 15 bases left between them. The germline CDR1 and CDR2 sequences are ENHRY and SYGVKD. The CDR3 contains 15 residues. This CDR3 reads CAISERGGTAETQYF. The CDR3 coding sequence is TGTGCCATCAGTGAGAGAGGGGGGACGGCCGAGACCCAGTACTTC.